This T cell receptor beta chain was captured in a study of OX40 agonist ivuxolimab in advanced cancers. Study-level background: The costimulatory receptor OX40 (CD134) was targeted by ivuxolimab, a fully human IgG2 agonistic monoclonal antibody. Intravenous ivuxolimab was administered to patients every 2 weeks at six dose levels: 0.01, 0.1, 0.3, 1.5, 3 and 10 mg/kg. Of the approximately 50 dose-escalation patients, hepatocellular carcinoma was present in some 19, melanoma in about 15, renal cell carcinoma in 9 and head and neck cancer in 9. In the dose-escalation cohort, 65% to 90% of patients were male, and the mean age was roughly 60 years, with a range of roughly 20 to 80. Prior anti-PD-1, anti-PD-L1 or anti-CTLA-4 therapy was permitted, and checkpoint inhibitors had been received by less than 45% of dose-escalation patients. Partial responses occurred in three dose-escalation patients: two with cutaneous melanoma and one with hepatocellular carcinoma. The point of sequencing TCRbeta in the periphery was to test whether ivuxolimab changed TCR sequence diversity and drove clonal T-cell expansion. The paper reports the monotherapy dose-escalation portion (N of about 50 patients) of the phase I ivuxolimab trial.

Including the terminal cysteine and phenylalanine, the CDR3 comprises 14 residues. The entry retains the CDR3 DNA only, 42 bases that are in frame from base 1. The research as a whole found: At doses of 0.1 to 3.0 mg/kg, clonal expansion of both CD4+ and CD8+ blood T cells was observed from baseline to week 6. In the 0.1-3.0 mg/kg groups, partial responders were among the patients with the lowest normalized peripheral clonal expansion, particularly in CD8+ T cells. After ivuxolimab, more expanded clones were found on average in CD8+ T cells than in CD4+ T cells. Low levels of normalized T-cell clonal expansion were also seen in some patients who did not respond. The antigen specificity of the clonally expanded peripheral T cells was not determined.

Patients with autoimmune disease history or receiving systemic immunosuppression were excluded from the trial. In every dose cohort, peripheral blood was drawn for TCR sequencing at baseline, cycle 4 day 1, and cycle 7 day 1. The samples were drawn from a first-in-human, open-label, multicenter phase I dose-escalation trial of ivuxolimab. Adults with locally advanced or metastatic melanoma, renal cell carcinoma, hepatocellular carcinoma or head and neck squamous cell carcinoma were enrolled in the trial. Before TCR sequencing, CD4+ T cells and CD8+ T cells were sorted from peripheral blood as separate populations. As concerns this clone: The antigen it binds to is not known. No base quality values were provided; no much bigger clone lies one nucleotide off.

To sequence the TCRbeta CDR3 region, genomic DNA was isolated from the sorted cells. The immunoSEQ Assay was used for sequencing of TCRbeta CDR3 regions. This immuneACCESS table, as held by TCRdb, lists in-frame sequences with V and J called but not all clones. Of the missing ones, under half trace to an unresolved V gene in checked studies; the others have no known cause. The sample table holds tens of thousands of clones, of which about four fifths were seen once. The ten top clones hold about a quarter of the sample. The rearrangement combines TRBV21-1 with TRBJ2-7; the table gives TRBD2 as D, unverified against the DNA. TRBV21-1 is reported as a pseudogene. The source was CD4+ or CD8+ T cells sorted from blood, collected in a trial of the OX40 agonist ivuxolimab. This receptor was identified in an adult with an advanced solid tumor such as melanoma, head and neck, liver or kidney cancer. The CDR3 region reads CASSGVWRDGEQYF. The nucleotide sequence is TGTGCCAGCAGTGGTGTTTGGAGGGATGGCGAGCAGTACTTC.